In its sample, the clone carrying this T cell receptor beta chain was seen many times. Its antigen is still unknown. The source of the sample is a study of T cells in Graves' hyperthyroidism and ophthalmopathy. Overall study results and limits: Most thyroid clonotypes that were expanded above 0.001 also turned up in blood. Ophthalmopathy stood apart from stable hyperthyroidism in a 13 V-J model.

CDR3 length: 14 amino acids. CDR1 is DFQATT and CDR2 is SNEGSKA in the germline V gene (reference sequence). Trimming shortened V by 3 bases and J by 7 bases, and 18 bases separated the two germline ends. What was amplified from RNA transcripts were TCR beta CDR3 regions. The HTBI primer set served for first-round RT-PCR of the TCR CDR3. A single record per CDR3 protein comes from TCRdb applying MiXCR to the multiplex PCR reads. The table has about 640,000 distinct CDR3 sequences, about 45% seen once. Those patients with uncontrolled infection, other autoimmune disease, pregnancy or lactation were excluded.

This chain joins TRBV20-1 and TRBJ1-2; TRBD1 might be the D (5 bases). The source material was peripheral blood or thyroid tissue (not recorded which). This clonotype originated in an adult man with Graves' disease, either hyperthyroidism or ophthalmopathy (not recorded which). The CDR3 is CSARSPAQGPGYTF. DNA of the CDR3: TGCAGTGCTAGGTCCCCTGCTCAGGGCCCTGGCTACACCTTC.